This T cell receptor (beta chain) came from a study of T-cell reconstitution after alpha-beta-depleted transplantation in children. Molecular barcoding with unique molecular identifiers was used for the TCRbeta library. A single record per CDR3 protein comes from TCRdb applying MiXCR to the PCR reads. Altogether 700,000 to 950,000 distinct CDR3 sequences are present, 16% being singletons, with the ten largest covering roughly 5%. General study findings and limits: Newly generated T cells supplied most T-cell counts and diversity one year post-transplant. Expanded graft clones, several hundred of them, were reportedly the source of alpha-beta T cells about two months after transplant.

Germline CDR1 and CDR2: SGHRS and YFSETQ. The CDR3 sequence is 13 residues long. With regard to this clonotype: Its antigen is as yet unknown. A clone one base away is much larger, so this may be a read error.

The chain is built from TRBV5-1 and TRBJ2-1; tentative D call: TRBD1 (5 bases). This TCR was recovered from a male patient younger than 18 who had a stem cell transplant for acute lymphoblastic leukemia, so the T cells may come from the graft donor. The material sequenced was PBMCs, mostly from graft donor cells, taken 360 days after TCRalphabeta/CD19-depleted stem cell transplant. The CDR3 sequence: CASAGRTYNELFF. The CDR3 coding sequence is TGCGCCAGCGCAGGGCGCACCTACAATGAGCTGTTCTTC. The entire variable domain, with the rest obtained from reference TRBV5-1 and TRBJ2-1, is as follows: KAGVTQTPRYLIKTRGQQVTLSCSPISGHRSVSWYQQTPGQGLQFLFEYFSETQRNKGNFPGRFSGRQFSNSRSEMNVSTLELGDSALYLCASAGRTYNELFFGPGTRLTVL.